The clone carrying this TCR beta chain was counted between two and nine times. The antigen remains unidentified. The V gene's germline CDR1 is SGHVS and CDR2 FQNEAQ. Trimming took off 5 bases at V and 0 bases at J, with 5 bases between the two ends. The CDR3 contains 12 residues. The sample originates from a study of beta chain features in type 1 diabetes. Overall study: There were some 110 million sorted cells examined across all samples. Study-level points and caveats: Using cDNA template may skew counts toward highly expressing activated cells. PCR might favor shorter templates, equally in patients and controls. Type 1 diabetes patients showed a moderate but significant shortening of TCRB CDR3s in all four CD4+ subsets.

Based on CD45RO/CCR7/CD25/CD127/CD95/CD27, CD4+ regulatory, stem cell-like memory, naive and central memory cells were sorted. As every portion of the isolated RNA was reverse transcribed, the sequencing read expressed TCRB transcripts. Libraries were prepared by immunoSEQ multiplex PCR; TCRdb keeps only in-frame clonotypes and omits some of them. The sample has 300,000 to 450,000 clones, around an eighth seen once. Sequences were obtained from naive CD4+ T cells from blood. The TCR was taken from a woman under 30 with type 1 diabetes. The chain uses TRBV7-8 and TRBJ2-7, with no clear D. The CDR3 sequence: CASSPLSYEQYF. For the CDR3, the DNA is TGTGCCAGCAGCCCCCTCTCCTACGAGCAGTACTTC.